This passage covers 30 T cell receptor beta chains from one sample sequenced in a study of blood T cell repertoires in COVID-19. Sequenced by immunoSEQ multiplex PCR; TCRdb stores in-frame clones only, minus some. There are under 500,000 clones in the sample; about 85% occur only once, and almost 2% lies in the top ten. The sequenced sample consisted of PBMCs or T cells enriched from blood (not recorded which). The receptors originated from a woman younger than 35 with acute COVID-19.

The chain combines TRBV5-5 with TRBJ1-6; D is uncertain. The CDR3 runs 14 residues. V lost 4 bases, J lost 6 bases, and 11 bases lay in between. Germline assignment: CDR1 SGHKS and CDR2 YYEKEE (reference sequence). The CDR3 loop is CASSGAWANSPLHF. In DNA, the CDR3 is TGTGCCAGCAGCGGTGCGTGGGCTAATTCACCCCTCCACTTT. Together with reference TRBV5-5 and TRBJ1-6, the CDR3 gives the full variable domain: DAGVTQSPTHLIKTRGQQVTLRCSPISGHKSVSWYQQVLGQGPQFIFQYYEKEERGRGNFPDRFSARQFPNYSSELNVNALLLGDSALYLCASSGAWANSPLHFGNGTRLTVT.

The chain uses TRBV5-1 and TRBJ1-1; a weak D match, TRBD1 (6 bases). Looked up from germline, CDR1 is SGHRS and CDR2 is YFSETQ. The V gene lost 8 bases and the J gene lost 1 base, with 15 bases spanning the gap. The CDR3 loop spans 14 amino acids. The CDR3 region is CASRPGERNTEAFF. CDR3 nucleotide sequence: TGCGCCAGTAGGCCAGGGGAACGGAACACTGAAGCTTTCTTT.

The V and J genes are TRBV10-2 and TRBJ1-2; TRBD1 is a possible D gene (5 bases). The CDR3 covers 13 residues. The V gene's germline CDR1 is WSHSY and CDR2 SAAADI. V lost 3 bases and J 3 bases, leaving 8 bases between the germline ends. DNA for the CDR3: TGCGCCAGCAGTGAACCAGGGTACTATGGCTACACCTTC. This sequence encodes CASSEPGYYGYTF.

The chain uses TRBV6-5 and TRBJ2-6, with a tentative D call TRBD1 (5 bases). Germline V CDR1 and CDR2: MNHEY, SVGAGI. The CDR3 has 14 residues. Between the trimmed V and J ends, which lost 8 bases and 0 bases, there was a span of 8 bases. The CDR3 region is CASSGFSGANVLTF. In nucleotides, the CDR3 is TGTGCCAGCTCAGGGTTCTCTGGGGCCAACGTCCTGACTTTC.

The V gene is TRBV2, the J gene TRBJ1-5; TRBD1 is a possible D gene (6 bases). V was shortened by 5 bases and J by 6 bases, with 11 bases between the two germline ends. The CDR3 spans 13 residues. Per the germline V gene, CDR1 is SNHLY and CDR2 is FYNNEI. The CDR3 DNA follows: TGTGCCAGCAGTTACAGGGAAATTCAGCCCCAGCATTTT. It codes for CASSYREIQPQHF. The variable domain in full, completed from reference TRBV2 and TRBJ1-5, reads EPEVTQTPSHQVTQMGQEVILRCVPISNHLYFYWYRQILGQKVEFLVSFYNNEISEKSEIFDDQFSVERPDGSNFTLKIRSTKLEDSAMYFCASSYREIQPQHFGDGTRLSIL.

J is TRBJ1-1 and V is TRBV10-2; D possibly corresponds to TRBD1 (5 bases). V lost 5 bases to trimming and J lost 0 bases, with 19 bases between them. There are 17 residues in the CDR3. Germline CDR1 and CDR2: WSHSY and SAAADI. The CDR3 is CASSLDTGINMNTEAFF. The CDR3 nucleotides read TGCGCCAGCAGTCTGGACACTGGAATTAACATGAACACTGAAGCTTTCTTT.

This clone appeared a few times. CDR3 residues: CSASGGIYNSPLHF. The CDR3 DNA reads as TGCAGTGCTAGTGGCGGGATTTATAATTCACCCCTCCACTTT. The chain is built from TRBV20-1 and TRBJ1-6; no reliable D call. The CDR3 contains 14 residues. The germline V gene has CDR1 DFQATT and CDR2 SNEGSKA (reference sequence). Trimming shortened V by 3 bases and J by 4 bases, and 10 bases separated the two germline ends.

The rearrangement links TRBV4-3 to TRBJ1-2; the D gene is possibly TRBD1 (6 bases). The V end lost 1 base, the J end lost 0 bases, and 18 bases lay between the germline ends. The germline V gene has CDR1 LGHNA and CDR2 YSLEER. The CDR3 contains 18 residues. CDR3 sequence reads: CASSQAYLNRAPNYGYTF. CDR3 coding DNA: TGCGCCAGCAGCCAAGCCTACCTCAACAGGGCCCCTAACTATGGCTACACCTTC.

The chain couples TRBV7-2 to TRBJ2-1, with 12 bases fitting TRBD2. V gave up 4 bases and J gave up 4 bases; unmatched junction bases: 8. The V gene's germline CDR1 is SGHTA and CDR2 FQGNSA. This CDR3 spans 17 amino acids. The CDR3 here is CASSSQTLAGGYNEQFF. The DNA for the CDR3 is TGTGCCAGCAGCTCCCAAACACTAGCGGGAGGATACAATGAGCAGTTCTTC.

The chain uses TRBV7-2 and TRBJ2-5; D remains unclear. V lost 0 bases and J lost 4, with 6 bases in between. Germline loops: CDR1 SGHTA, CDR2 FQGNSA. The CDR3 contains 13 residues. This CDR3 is CASSLALAETQYF. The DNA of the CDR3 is TGTGCCAGCAGCTTAGCCTTAGCAGAGACCCAGTACTTC.

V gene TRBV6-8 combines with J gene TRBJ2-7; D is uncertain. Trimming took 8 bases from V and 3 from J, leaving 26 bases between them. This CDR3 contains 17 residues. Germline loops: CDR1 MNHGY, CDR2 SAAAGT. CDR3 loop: CASRRPTELYKIYEQYF. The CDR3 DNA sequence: TGTGCCAGCCGGCGGCCAACGGAACTTTATAAGATCTACGAGCAGTACTTC.

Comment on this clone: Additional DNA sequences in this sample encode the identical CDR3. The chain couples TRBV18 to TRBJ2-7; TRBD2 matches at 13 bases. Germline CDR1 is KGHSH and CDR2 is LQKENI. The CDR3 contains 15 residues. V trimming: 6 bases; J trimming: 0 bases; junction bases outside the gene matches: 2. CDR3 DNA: TGTGCCAGCTCTCGGACTAGCGGGAGCTCCTACGAGCAGTACTTC. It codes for CASSRTSGSSYEQYF.

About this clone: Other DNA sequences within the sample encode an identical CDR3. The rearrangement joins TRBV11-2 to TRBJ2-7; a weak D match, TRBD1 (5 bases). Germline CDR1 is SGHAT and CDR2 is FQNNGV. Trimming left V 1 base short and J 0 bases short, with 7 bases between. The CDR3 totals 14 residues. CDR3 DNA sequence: TGTGCCAGCAGCTTAGGACAGTTCTCCTACGAGCAGTACTTC. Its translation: CASSLGQFSYEQYF. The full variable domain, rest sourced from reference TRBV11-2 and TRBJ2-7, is EAGVAQSPRYKIIEKRQSVAFWCNPISGHATLYWYQQILGQGPKLLIQFQNNGVVDDSQLPKDRFSAERLKGVDSTLKIQPAKLEDSAVYLCASSLGQFSYEQYFGPGTRLTVT.

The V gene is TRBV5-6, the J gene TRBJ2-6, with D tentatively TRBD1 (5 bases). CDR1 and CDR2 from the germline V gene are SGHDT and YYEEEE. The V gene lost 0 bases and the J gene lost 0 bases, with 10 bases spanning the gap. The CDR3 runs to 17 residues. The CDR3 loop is CASSLARDSSGANVLTF. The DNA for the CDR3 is TGTGCCAGCAGCTTGGCCCGAGACAGCTCTGGGGCCAACGTCCTGACTTTC.

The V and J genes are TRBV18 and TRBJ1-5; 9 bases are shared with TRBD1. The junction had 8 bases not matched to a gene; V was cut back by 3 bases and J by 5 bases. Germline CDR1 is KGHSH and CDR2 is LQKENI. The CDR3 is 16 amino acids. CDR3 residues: CASSPDGTGSYQPQHF. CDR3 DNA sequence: TGTGCCAGCTCACCTGACGGGACAGGGAGCTATCAGCCCCAGCATTTT.

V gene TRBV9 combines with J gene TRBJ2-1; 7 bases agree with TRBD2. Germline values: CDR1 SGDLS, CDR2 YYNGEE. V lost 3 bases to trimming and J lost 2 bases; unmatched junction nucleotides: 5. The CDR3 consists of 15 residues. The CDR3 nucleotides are TGTGCCAGCAGCGCTAGCGGCCTGACCTACAATGAGCAGTTCTTC. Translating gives CASSASGLTYNEQFF.

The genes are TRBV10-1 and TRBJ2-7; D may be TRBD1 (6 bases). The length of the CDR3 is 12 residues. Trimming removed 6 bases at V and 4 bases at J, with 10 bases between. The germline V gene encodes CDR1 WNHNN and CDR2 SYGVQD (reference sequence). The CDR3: CASSPGVYEQYF. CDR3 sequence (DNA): TGCGCCAGCAGCCCAGGGGTATACGAGCAGTACTTC.

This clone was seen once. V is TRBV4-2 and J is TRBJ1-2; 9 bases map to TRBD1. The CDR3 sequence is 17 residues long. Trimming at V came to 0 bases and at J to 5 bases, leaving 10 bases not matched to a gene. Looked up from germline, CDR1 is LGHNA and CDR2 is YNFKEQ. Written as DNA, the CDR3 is TGTGCCAGCAGCCAAGATAGGGACAGGGTTTTGTTTTATGGCTACACCTTC. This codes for CASSQDRDRVLFYGYTF.

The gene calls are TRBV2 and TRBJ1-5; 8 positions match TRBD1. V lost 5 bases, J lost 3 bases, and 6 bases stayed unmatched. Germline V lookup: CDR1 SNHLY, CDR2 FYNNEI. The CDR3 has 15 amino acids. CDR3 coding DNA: TGTGCCAGCAGTTTCGGACAGGGTAACAATCAGCCCCAGCATTTT. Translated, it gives CASSFGQGNNQPQHF. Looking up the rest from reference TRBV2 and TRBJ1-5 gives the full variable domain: EPEVTQTPSHQVTQMGQEVILRCVPISNHLYFYWYRQILGQKVEFLVSFYNNEISEKSEIFDDQFSVERPDGSNFTLKIRSTKLEDSAMYFCASSFGQGNNQPQHFGDGTRLSIL.

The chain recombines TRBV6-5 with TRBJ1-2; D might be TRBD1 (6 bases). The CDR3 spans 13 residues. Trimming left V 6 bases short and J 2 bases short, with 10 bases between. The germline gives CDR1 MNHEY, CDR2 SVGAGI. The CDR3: CASRVTGNYGYTF. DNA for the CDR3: TGTGCCAGCAGAGTAACAGGGAACTATGGCTACACCTTC.

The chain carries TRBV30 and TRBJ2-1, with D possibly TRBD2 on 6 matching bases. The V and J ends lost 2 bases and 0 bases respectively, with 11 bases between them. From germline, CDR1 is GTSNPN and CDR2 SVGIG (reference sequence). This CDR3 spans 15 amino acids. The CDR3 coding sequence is TGTGCCTGGAGTCCAGGGACTTCCTCCTACAATGAGCAGTTCTTC. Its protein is CAWSPGTSSYNEQFF. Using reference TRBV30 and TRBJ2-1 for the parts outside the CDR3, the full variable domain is SQTIHQWPATLVQPVGSPLSLECTVEGTSNPNLYWYRQAAGRGLQLLFYSVGIGQISSEVPQNLSASRPQDRQFILSSKKLLLSDSGFYLCAWSPGTSSYNEQFFGPGTRLTVL.

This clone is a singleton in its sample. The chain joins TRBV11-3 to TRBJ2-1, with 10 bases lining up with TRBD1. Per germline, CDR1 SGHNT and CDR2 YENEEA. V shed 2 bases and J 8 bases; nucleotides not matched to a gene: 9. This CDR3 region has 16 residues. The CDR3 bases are TGTGCCAGCAGCTTACCGGCCGGGACAGGGGAGCATGAGCAGTTCTTC. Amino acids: CASSLPAGTGEHEQFF.

The CDR3 reads CASSGRDYEQYF. The CDR3 coding sequence is TGTGCCAGTAGTGGCCGGGACTACGAGCAGTACTTC. The chain recombines TRBV19 with TRBJ2-7, with a possible D match to TRBD2 (5 bases). V lost 5 bases to trimming and J lost 3 bases, with 8 bases between them. CDR1 is LNHDA, CDR2 SQIVND, per germline (reference sequence). This CDR3 has 12 amino acids.

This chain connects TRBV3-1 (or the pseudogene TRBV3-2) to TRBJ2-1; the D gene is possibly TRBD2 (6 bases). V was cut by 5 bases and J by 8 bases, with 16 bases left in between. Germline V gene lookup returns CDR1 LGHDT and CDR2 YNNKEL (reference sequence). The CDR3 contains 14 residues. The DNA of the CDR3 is TGTGCCAGCAGCACTAGCCCCAATTACGATGAGCAGTTCTTC. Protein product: CASSTSPNYDEQFF.

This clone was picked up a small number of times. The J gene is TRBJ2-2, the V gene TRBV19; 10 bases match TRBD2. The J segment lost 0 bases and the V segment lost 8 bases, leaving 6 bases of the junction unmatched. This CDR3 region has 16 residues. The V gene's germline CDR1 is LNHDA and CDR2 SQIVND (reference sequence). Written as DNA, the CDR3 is TGTGCCAGTGTTCCTAGCGGGAGAGCGAACACCGGGGAGCTGTTTTTT. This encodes CASVPSGRANTGELFF.

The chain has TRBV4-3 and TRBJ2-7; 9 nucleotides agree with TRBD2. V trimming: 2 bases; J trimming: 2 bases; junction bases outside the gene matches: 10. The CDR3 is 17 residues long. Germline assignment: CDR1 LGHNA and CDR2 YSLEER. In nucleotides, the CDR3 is TGCGCCAGCAGCCAAAATGTGGGACTAGCAGGAACCTACGAGCAGTACTTC. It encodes CASSQNVGLAGTYEQYF.

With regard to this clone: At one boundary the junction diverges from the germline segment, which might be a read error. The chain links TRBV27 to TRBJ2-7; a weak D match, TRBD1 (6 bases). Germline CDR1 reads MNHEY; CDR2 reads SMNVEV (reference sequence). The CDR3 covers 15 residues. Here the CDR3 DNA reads TGTGCCAGCCGTTTGAAGGAAGGGGGAACCTACGAGCAGTACTTC. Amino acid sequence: CASRLKEGGTYEQYF.

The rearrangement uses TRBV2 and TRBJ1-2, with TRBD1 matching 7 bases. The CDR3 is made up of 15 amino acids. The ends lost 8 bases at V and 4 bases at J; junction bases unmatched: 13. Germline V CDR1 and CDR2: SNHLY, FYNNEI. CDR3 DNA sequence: TGTGCCAGCCCAAGCTGGGACAGACCACCCTATGGCTACACCTTC. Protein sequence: CASPSWDRPPYGYTF.

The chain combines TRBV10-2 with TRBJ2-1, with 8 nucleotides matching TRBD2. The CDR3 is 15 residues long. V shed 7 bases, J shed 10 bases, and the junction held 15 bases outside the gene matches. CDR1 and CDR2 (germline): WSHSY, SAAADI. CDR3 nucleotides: TGCGCCAGCACCAACGGGGGGGGCGTACAATCCGAGCAGTTCTTC. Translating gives CASTNGGGVQSEQFF.

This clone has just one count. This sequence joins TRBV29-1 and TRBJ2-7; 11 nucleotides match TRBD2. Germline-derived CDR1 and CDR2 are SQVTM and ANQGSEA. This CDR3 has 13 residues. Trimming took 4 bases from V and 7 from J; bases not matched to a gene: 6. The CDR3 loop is CSVGTSGGGEQYF. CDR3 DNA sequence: TGCAGCGTTGGTACTAGCGGGGGCGGGGAGCAGTACTTC.